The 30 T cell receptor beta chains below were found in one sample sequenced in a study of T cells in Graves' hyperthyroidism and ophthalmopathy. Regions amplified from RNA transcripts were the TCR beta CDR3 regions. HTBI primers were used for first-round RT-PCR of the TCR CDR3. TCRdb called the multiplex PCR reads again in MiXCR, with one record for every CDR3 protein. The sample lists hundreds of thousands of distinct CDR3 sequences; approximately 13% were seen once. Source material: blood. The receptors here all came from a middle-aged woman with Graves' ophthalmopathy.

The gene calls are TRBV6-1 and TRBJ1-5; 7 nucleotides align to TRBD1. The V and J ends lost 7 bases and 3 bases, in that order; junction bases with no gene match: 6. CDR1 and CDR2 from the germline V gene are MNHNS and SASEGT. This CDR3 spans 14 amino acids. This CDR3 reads CASTPTGPNQPQHF. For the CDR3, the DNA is TGTGCCAGCACCCCGACAGGGCCCAATCAGCCCCAGCATTTT.

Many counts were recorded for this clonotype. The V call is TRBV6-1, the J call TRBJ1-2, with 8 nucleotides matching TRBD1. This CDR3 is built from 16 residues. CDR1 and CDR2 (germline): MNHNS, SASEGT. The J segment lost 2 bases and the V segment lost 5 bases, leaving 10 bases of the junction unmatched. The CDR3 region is CASSPNPGGWNYGYTF. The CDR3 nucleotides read TGTGCCAGCAGTCCTAATCCAGGGGGCTGGAACTATGGCTACACCTTC.

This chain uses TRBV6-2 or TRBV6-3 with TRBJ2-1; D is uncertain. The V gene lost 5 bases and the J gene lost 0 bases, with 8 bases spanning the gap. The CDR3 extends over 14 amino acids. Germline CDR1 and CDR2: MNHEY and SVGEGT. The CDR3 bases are TGTGCCAGCAGTCCCTTAAGCTCCTACAATGAGCAGTTCTTC. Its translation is CASSPLSSYNEQFF.

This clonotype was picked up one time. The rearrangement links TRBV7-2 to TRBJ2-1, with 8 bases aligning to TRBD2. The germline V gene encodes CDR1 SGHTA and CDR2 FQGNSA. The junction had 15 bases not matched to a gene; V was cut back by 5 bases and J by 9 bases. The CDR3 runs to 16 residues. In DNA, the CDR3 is TGTGCCAGCAGCCCCCGGGGTACCGGGAGGGCCGCTGAGCAGTTCTTC. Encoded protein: CASSPRGTGRAAEQFF.

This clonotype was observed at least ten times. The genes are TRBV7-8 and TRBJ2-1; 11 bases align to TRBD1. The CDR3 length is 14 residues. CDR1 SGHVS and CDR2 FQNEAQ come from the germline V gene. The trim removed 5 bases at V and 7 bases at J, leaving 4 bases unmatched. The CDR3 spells CASSPRDRGNEQFF. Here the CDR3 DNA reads TGTGCCAGCAGCCCGCGGGACAGGGGGAATGAGCAGTTCTTC.

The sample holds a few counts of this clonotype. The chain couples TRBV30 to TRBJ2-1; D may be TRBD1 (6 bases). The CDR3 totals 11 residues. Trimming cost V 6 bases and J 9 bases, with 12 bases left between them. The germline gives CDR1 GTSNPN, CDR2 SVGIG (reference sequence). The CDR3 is CACHRDGEQFF. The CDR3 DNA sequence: TGTGCCTGCCACAGGGACGGTGAGCAGTTCTTC.

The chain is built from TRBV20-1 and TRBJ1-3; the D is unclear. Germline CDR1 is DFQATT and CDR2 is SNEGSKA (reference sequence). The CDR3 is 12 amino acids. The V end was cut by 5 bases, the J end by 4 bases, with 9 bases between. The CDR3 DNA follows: TGCAGTGCTTCCAATTTGGGAAACACCATATATTTT. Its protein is CSASNLGNTIYF.

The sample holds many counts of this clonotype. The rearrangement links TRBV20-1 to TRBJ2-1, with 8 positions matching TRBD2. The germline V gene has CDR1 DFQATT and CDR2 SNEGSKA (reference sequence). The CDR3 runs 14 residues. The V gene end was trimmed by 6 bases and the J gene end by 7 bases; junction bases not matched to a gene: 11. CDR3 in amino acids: CSAPPSGLTNEQFF. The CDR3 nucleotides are TGCAGTGCCCCTCCTAGCGGGCTTACGAATGAGCAGTTCTTC.

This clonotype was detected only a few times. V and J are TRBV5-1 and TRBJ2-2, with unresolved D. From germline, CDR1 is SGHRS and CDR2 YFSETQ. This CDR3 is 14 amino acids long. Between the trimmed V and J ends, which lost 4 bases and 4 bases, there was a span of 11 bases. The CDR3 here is CASSPITATGELFF. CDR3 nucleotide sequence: TGCGCCAGCAGCCCCATTACAGCCACCGGGGAGCTGTTTTTT.

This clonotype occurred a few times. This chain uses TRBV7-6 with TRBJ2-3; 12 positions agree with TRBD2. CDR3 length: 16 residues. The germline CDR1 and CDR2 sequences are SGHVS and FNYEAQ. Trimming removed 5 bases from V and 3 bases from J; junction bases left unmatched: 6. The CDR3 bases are TGTGCCAGCAGCGCGCTAGCGGGGGGGCCAACAGATACGCAGTATTTT. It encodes CASSALAGGPTDTQYF.

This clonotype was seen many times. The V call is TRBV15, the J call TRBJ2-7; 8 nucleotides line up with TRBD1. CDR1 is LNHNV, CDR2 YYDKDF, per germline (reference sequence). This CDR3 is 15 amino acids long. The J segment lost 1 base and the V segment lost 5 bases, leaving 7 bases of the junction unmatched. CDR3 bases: TGTGCCACCAGCTTGGACAGGGTGGGATCCTACGAGCAGTACTTC. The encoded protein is CATSLDRVGSYEQYF.

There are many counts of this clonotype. The CDR3 loop reads CASSLGLAAPQETQYF. CDR3 coding DNA: TGTGCCAGCAGCTTGGGACTAGCGGCACCCCAAGAGACCCAGTACTTC. V usage is TRBV11-2 and J usage is TRBJ2-5; 11 nucleotides line up with TRBD2. J was trimmed by 1 base and V by 3 bases; bases with no gene match: 4. The germline gives CDR1 SGHAT, CDR2 FQNNGV. The CDR3 runs 16 residues.

The CDR3 loop reads CSADLREGYSEQFF. The CDR3 DNA reads as TGCAGTGCTGATCTACGGGAGGGATATAGTGAGCAGTTCTTC. This chain joins TRBV20-1 and TRBJ2-1, with 8 bases matching TRBD2. Germline values: CDR1 DFQATT, CDR2 SNEGSKA (reference sequence). The CDR3 is 14 residues long. V lost 5 bases to trimming and J lost 9 bases; unmatched junction nucleotides: 12.

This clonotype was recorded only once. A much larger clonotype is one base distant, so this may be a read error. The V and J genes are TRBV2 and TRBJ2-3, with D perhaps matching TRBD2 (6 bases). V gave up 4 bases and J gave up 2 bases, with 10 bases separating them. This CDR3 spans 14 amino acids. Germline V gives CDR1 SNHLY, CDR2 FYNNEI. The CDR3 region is CASSVPSDTDTQYF. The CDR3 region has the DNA TGTGCCAGCAGTGTACCTAGCGACACAGATACGCAGTATTTT.

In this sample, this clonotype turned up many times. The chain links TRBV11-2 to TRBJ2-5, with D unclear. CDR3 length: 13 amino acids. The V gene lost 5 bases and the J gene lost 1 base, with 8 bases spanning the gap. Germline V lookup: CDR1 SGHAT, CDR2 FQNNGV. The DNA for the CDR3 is TGTGCCAGCAGCCCCCGGATCCAAGAGACCCAGTACTTC. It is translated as CASSPRIQETQYF.

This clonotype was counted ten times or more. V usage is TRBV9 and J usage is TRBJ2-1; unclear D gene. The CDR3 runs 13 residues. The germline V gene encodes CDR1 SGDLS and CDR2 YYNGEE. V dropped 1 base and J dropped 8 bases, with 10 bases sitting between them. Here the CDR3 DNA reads TGTGCCAGCAGCGTATGGGGTAGGGATGAGCAGTTCTTC. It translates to CASSVWGRDEQFF.

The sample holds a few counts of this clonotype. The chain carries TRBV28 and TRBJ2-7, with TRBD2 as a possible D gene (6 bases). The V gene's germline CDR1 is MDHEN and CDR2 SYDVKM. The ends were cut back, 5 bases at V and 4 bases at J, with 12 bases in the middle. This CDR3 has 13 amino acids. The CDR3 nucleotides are TGTGCCAGCAGTCCCAGACTAGTATACGAGCAGTACTTC. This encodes CASSPRLVYEQYF.

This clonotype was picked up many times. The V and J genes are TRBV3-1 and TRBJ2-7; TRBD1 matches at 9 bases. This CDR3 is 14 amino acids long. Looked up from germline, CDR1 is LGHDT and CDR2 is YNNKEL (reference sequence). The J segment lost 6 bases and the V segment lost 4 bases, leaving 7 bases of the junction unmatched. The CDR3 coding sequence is TGTGCCAGCAGCCCCTGGGACAGGGCAGGCGAGCAGTACTTC. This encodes CASSPWDRAGEQYF.

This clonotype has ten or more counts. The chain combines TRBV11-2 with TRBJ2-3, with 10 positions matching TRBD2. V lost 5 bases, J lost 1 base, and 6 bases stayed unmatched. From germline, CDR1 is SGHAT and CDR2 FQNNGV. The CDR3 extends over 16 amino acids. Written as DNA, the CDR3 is TGTGCCAGCAGCCTTTATGGACTAGCGGGCACAGATACGCAGTATTTT. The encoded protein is CASSLYGLAGTDTQYF. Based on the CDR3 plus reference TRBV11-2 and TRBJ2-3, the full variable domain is EAGVAQSPRYKIIEKRQSVAFWCNPISGHATLYWYQQILGQGPKLLIQFQNNGVVDDSQLPKDRFSAERLKGVDSTLKIQPAKLEDSAVYLCASSLYGLAGTDTQYFGPGTRLTVL.

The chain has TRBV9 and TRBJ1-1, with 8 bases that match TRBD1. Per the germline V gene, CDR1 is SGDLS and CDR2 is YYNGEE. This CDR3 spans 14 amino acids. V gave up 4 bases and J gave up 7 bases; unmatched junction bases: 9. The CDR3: CASSRTGLTGEAFF. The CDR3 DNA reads TGTGCCAGCAGCCGGACAGGGCTTACGGGTGAAGCTTTCTTT.

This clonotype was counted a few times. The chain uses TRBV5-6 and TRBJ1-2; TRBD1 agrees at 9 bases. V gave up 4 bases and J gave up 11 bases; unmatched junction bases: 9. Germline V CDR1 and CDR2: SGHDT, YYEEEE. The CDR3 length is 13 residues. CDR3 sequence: CASSPDPGQGYTF. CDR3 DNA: TGTGCCAGCAGCCCGGACCCGGGACAGGGATACACCTTC.

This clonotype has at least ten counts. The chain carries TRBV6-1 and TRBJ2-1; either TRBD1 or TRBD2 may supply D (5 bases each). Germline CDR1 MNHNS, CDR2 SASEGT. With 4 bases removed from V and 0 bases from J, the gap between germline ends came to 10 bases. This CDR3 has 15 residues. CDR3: CASSGSGSSYNEQFF. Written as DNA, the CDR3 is TGTGCCAGCAGTGGTTCAGGGAGCTCCTACAATGAGCAGTTCTTC.

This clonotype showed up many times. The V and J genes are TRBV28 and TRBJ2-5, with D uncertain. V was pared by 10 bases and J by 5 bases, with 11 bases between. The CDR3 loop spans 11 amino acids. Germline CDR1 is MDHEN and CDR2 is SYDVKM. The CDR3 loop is CANGDRETQYF. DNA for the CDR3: TGTGCCAACGGAGACCGGGAGACCCAGTACTTC. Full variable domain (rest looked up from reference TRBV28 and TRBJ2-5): DVKVTQSSRYLVKRTGEKVFLECVQDMDHENMFWYRQDPGLGLRLIYFSYDVKMKEKGDIPEGYSVSREKKERFSLILESASTNQTSMYLCANGDRETQYFGPGTRLLVL.

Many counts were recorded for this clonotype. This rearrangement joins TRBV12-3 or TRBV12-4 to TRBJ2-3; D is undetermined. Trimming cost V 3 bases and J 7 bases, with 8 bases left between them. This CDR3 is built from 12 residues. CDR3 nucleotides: TGTGCCAGCAGTTTCCAATACCATACGCAGTATTTT. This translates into CASSFQYHTQYF.

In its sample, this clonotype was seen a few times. The CDR3 sequence is CASSPTGKTNSPLHF. Here the CDR3 DNA reads TGTGCCAGCTCACCGACAGGGAAAACTAATTCACCCCTCCACTTT. This rearrangement joins TRBV18 to TRBJ1-6, with 7 bases aligning to TRBD1. Germline CDR1 reads KGHSH; CDR2 reads LQKENI. V lost 3 bases to trimming and J lost 6 bases; unmatched junction nucleotides: 5. The CDR3 covers 15 residues.

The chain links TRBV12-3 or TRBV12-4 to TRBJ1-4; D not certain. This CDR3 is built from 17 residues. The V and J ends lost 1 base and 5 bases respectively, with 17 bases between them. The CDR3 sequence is CASSLDLGGRSNEKLFF. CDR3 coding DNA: TGTGCCAGCAGTTTAGATCTCGGAGGCAGGTCCAATGAAAAACTGTTTTTT.

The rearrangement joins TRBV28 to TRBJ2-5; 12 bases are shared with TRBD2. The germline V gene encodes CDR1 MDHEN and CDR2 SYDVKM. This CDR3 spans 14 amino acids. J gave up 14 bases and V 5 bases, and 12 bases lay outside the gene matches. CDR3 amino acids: CASSPGLAGGVPYF. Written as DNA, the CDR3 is TGTGCCAGCAGTCCGGGACTAGCGGGCGGGGTCCCATACTTC.

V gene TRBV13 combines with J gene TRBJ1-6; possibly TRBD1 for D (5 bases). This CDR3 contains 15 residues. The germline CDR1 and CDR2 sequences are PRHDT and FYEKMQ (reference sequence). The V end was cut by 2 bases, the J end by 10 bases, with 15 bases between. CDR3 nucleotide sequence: TGTGCCAGCAGCTTACAGCGGCAGGGCCACTCACCCCTCCACTTT. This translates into CASSLQRQGHSPLHF. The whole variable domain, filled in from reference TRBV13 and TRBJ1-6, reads AAGVIQSPRHLIKEKRETATLKCYPIPRHDTVYWYQQGPGQDPQFLISFYEKMQSDKGSIPDRFSAQQFSDYHSELNMSSLELGDSALYFCASSLQRQGHSPLHFGNGTRLTVT.

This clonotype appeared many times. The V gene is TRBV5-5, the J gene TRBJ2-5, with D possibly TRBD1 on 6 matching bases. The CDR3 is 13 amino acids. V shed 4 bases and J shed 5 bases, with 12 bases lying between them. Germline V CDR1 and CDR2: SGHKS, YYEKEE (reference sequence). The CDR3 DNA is TGTGCCAGCAGCCCCACAGGGCCCGAGACCCAGTACTTC. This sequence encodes CASSPTGPETQYF. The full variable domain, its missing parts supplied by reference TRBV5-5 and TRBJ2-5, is DAGVTQSPTHLIKTRGQQVTLRCSPISGHKSVSWYQQVLGQGPQFIFQYYEKEERGRGNFPDRFSARQFPNYSSELNVNALLLGDSALYLCASSPTGPETQYFGPGTRLLVL.

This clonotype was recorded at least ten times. The CDR3 DNA is TGCAGTGGTGTAAACCCCCCGGGCAATCAGCCCCAGCATTTT. Translating gives CSGVNPPGNQPQHF. The chain recombines TRBV20-1 with TRBJ1-5; no firm D call. The V gene lost 7 bases and the J gene lost 2 bases, with 15 bases spanning the gap. Germline lookup yields CDR1 DFQATT and CDR2 SNEGSKA (reference sequence). The CDR3 has 14 residues.